Given below is one T cell receptor (beta chain) in context. The entry originates in a study of cytomegalovirus exposure and HLA in healthy donors. This CDR3 has 17 residues. V was shortened by 0 bases and J by 0 bases, with 10 bases between the two germline ends. Germline V gene lookup returns CDR1 SGHRS and CDR2 YFSETQ. This PCR relied on a set of 60 Vbeta primers and 13 Jbeta primers. Clones were sequenced by immunoSEQ multiplex PCR, and TCRdb holds only the in-frame ones, with some missing. Here the sample spans 150,000 or so clones, roughly three quarters being singletons. This TCR came from a man aged 25-45 years in good health and CMV-seropositive. Sequencing input: PBMCs. The gene calls are TRBV5-1 and TRBJ2-6, with D perhaps matching TRBD1 (5 bases). This chain's CDR3 is CASSLGTTLSGANVLTF. The CDR3, as DNA: TGCGCCAGCAGCTTGGGGACAACCCTCTCTGGGGCCAACGTCCTGACTTTC.